One and the same sample provided the 13 T cell receptor beta chains below, sequenced in a study of OX40 agonist ivuxolimab in advanced cancers. TCRdb's table, derived via immunoSEQ multiplex PCR, lists solely in-frame clones and lacks some. The table shows some 60,000 clones, with about 90% occurring only once. This specimen consisted of CD4+ or CD8+ T cells sorted from blood, obtained in a trial of the OX40 agonist ivuxolimab. The receptor set was obtained from an adult with an advanced solid tumor such as melanoma, head and neck, liver or kidney cancer.

The V and J genes are TRBV19 and TRBJ1-2; D uncertain. This CDR3 spans 14 amino acids. Germline V lookup: CDR1 LNHDA, CDR2 SQIVND (reference sequence). Trimming removed 1 base at V and 8 bases at J, with 14 bases between. CDR3 sequence: CASSIVNTETGYTF. CDR3 nucleotides: TGTGCCAGTAGTATAGTGAACACCGAAACGGGCTACACCTTC.

The genes are TRBV6-5 and TRBJ2-2; D is possibly TRBD2 (5 bases). Germline CDR1 MNHEY, CDR2 SVGAGI. Between the trimmed V and J ends, which lost 0 bases and 7 bases, there was a span of 12 bases. The CDR3 consists of 15 residues. This CDR3 is CASSYSWRRSGELFF. The CDR3 region has the DNA TGTGCCAGCAGTTACTCTTGGAGGCGGAGCGGGGAGCTGTTTTTT.

This clone was observed a single time. The rearrangement uses TRBV7-8 and TRBJ2-1; either TRBD1 or TRBD2 may supply D (6 bases each). Between the trimmed V and J ends, which lost 5 bases and 5 bases, there was a span of 16 bases. The CDR3 sequence is 15 residues long. Per germline, CDR1 SGHVS and CDR2 FQNEAQ. The CDR3 here is CASSPRGGPNNEQFF. The CDR3 bases are TGTGCCAGCAGCCCCCGAGGGGGGCCGAACAATGAGCAGTTCTTC. Combining the CDR3 with reference TRBV7-8 and TRBJ2-1 gives the whole variable domain GAGVSQSPRYKVAKRGQDVALRCDPISGHVSLFWYQQALGQGPEFLTYFQNEAQLDKSGLPSDRFFAERPEGSVSTLKIQRTQQEDSAVYLCASSPRGGPNNEQFFGPGTRLTVL.

As concerns this clone: At one boundary the junction diverges from the germline segment, which might be a read error. CDR3 residues: CASSLAARIREQFF. DNA of the CDR3: TGTGCCAGCAGTTTAGCGGCTAGGATCAGGGAGCAGTTCTTC. The V and J genes are TRBV7-2 and TRBJ2-1, with D perhaps TRBD2 (6 bases). Germline V gives CDR1 SGHTA, CDR2 FQGNSA. The CDR3 length is 14 residues.

The chain combines TRBV6-4 with TRBJ2-2; D gene uncertain. V dropped 9 bases and J dropped 1 base, with 15 bases sitting between them. The CDR3 runs to 15 residues. Germline-derived CDR1 and CDR2 are MRHNA and SNTAGT. CDR3 in amino acids: CASNGPAMNTGELFF. In DNA form, the CDR3 reads TGTGCCAGTAACGGTCCAGCGATGAACACCGGGGAGCTGTTTTTT.

This clone was detected a few times. This chain uses TRBV2 with TRBJ1-1, with D perhaps matching TRBD1 (6 bases). With 1 base removed from V and 3 bases from J, the gap between germline ends came to 12 bases. In germline, CDR1 is SNHLY, CDR2 FYNNEI. The CDR3 covers 15 residues. CDR3 sequence: CASSEGLGGDTEAFF. The DNA of the CDR3 is TGTGCCAGCAGTGAAGGTTTAGGGGGGGACACTGAAGCTTTCTTT. The entire variable domain, with the rest obtained from reference TRBV2 and TRBJ1-1, is as follows: EPEVTQTPSHQVTQMGQEVILRCVPISNHLYFYWYRQILGQKVEFLVSFYNNEISEKSEIFDDQFSVERPDGSNFTLKIRSTKLEDSAMYFCASSEGLGGDTEAFFGQGTRLTVV.

The gene calls are TRBV28 and TRBJ1-5; D is perhaps TRBD1 (5 bases). Germline CDR1 MDHEN, CDR2 SYDVKM. The V and J ends lost 6 bases and 3 bases respectively, with 12 bases between them. This CDR3 comprises 14 residues. The CDR3 sequence: CASSTGGSNQPQHF. In DNA, the CDR3 is TGTGCCAGCAGCACGGGGGGATCCAATCAGCCCCAGCATTTT.

The V gene is TRBV5-1, the J gene TRBJ1-1; 7 positions agree with TRBD1. The V gene's germline CDR1 is SGHRS and CDR2 YFSETQ. The length of the CDR3 is 14 residues. V shed 1 base, J shed 0 bases, and the junction held 0 bases outside the gene matches. Here the CDR3 DNA reads TGCGCCAGCAGCTTGACAGGGGTGAACACTGAAGCTTTCTTT. This codes for CASSLTGVNTEAFF.

This chain joins TRBV5-4 and TRBJ2-5; TRBD2 matches at 9 bases. The junction had 7 bases not matched to a gene; V was cut back by 5 bases and J by 5 bases. CDR3 length equals 14 residues. In germline, CDR1 is SGHNT, CDR2 YYREEE (reference sequence). The CDR3 protein is CASSGTSPEETQYF. DNA of the CDR3: TGTGCCAGCAGTGGGACTAGCCCTGAGGAGACCCAGTACTTC.

V gene TRBV7-3 combines with J gene TRBJ2-1; the D is unclear. CDR3 length equals 13 residues. Germline CDR1 and CDR2: SGHTA and FQGTGA. Between the trimmed V and J ends, which lost 4 bases and 4 bases, there was a span of 8 bases. The CDR3 region has the DNA TGTGCCAGCAGCTCACTGGTATACAATGAGCAGTTCTTC. Translation gives CASSSLVYNEQFF.

The V gene is TRBV5-4, the J gene TRBJ2-5, with TRBD1 identical over 7 bases. The CDR3 totals 15 residues. V trimming: 4 bases; J trimming: 4 bases; junction bases outside the gene matches: 10. Germline CDR1 is SGHNT and CDR2 is YYREEE (reference sequence). The CDR3 sequence: CASSRQGRNRETQYF. In DNA form, the CDR3 reads TGTGCCAGCAGCCGACAGGGCCGAAACCGAGAGACCCAGTACTTC.

This chain uses TRBV5-1 with TRBJ2-3, with D perhaps matching TRBD1 (6 bases). The CDR3 has 20 amino acids. Trimming left V 4 bases short and J 6 bases short, with 33 bases between. Germline CDR1 reads SGHRS; CDR2 reads YFSETQ. This chain's CDR3 is CASSTLQGTNRGDFYDTQYF. CDR3 sequence (DNA): TGCGCCAGCAGCACCCTTCAGGGGACGAATCGGGGAGATTTCTATGATACGCAGTATTTT.

V is TRBV10-3 and J is TRBJ2-5; 12 positions match TRBD2. Germline lookup yields CDR1 ENHRY and CDR2 SYGVKD. Unmatched junction bases numbered 4, after V lost 6 bases and J lost 5 bases. The CDR3 sequence is 14 residues long. CDR3 amino acids: CAIRTSGSLETQYF. Written as DNA, the CDR3 is TGTGCCATCAGGACTAGCGGGAGTTTGGAGACCCAGTACTTC.